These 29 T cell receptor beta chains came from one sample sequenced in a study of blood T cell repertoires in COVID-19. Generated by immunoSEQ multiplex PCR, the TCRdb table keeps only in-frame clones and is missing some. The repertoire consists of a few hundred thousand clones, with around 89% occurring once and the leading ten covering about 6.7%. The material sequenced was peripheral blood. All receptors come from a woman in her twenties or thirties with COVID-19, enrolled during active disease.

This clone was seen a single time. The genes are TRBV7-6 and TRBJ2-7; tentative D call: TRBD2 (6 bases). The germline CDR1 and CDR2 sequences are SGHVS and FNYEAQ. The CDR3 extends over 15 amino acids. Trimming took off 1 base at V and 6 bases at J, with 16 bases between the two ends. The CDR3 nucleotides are TGTGCCAGCAGCTTAGGGGCGGGGCGGACAACCGAGCAGTACGTC. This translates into CASSLGAGRTTEQYV.

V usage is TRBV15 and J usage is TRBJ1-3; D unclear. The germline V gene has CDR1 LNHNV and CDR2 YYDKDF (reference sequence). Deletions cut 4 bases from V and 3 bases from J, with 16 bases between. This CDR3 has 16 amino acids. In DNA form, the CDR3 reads TGTGCCACCAGCAACGATGTTGCGGCCGATGGAAACACCATATATTTT. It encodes CATSNDVAADGNTIYF.

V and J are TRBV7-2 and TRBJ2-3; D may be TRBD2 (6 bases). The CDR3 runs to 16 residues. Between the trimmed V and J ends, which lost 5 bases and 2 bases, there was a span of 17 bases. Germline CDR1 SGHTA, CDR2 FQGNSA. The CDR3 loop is CASSRRAGTNTDTQYF. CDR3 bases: TGTGCCAGCAGCCGCCGGGCGGGGACGAACACAGATACGCAGTATTTT.

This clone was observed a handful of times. DNA of the CDR3: TGCGCCAGCAGCCAGCCTGGGGCTGACTATGGCTACACCTTC. It yields the protein CASSQPGADYGYTF. The gene calls are TRBV4-1 and TRBJ1-2, with D possibly matching TRBD1 (5 bases). Germline V gene data show CDR1 as MGHRA and CDR2 as YSYEKL. V was shortened by 3 bases and J by 3 bases, with 11 bases between the two germline ends. CDR3 length: 14 residues.

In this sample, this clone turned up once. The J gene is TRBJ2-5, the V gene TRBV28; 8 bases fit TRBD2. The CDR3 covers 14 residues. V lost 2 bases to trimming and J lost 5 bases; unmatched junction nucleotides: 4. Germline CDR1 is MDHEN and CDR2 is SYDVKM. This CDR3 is CASSLGGGSETQYF. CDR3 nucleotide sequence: TGTGCCAGCAGTTTAGGCGGGGGGTCGGAGACCCAGTACTTC.

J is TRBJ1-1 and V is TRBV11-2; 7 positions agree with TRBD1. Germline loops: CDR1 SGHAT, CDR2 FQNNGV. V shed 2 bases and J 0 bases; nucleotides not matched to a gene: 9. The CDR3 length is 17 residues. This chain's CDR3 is CASSLHTGTAMNTEAFF. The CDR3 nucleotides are TGTGCCAGCAGCTTACATACCGGGACAGCCATGAACACTGAAGCTTTCTTT. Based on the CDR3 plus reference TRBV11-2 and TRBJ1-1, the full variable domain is EAGVAQSPRYKIIEKRQSVAFWCNPISGHATLYWYQQILGQGPKLLIQFQNNGVVDDSQLPKDRFSAERLKGVDSTLKIQPAKLEDSAVYLCASSLHTGTAMNTEAFFGQGTRLTVV.

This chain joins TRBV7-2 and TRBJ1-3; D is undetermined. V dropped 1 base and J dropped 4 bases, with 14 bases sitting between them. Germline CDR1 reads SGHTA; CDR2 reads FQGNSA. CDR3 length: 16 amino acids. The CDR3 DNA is TGTGCCAGCAGCTTAGTTGGCAGCAAACTAGGAAACACCATATATTTT. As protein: CASSLVGSKLGNTIYF.

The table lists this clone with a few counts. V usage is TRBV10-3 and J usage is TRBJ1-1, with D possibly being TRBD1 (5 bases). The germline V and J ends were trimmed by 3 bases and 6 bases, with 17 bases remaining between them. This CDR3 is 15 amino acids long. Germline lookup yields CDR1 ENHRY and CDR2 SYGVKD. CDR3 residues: CAISDPQAGTAEAFF. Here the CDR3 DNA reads TGTGCCATCAGTGACCCCCAAGCGGGGACCGCTGAAGCTTTCTTT.

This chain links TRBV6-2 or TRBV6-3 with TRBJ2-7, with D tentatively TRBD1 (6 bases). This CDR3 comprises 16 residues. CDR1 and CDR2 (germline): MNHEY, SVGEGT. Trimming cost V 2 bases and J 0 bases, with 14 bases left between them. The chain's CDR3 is CASSYGHRVTSYEQYV. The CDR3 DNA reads TGTGCCAGCAGTTACGGCCACAGGGTTACCTCCTACGAGCAGTACGTC.

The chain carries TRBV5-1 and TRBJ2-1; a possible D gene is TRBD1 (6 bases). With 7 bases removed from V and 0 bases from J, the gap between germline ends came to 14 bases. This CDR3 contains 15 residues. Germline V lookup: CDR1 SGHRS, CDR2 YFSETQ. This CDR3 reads CASRIQGDSYNEQFF. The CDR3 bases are TGCGCCAGCCGAATACAGGGAGACTCCTACAATGAGCAGTTCTTC.

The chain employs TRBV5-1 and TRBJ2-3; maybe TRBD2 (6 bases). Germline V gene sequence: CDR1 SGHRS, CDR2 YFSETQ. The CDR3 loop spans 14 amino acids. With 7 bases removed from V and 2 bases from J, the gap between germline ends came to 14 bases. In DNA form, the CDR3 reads TGCGCCAGCCGGGTGGAGGGAAACACAGATACGCAGTATTTT. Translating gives CASRVEGNTDTQYF.

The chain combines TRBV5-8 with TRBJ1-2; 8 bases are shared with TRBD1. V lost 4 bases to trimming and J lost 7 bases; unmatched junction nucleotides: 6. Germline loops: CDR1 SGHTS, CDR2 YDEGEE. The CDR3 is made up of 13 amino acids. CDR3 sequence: CASSPDRVVGYTF. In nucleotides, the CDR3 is TGTGCCAGCAGCCCGGACAGGGTAGTTGGCTACACCTTC.

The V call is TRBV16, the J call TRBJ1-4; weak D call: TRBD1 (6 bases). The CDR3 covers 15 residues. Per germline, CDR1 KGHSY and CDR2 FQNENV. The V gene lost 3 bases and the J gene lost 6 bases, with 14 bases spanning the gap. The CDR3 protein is CASSHQQGTDEKLFF. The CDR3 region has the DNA TGTGCCAGCAGCCATCAACAGGGAACGGATGAAAAACTGTTTTTT.

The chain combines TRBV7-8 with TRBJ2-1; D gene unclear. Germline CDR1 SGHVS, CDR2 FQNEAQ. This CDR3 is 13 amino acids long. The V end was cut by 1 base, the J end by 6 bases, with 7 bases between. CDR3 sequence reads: CASSLGSPNEQFF. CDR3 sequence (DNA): TGTGCCAGCAGCTTAGGAAGCCCCAATGAGCAGTTCTTC.

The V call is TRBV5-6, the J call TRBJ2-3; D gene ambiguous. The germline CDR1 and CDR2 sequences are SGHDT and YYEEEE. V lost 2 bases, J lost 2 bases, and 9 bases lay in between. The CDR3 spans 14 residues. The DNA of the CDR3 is TGTGCCAGCAGCTTAAGACGACTCACAGATACGCAGTATTTT. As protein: CASSLRRLTDTQYF.

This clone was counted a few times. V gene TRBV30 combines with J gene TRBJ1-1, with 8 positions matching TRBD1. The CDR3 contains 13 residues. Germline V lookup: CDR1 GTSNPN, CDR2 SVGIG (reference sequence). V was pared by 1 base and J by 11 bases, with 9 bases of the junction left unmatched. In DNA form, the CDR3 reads TGTGCCTGGAGTGGACAGGGGATGGGTTATGCTTTCTTT. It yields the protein CAWSGQGMGYAFF. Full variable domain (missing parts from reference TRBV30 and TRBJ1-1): SQTIHQWPATLVQPVGSPLSLECTVEGTSNPNLYWYRQAAGRGLQLLFYSVGIGQISSEVPQNLSASRPQDRQFILSSKKLLLSDSGFYLCAWSGQGMGYAFFGQGTRLTVV.

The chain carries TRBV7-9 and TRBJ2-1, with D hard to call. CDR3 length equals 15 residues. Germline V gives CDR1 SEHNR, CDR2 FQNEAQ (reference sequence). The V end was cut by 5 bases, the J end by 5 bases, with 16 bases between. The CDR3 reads CASSPQRNTHNEQFF. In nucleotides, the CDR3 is TGTGCCAGCAGCCCACAGAGAAACACACACAATGAGCAGTTCTTC.

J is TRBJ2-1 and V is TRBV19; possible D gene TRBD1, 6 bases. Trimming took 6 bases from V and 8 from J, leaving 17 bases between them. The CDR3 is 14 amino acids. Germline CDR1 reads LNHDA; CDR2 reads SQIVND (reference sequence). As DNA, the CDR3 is TGTGCCAGTAGCCAGACAAATTACAGGGATGAGCAGTTCTTC. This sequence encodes CASSQTNYRDEQFF. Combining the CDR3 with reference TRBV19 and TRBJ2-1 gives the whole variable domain DGGITQSPKYLFRKEGQNVTLSCEQNLNHDAMYWYRQDPGQGLRLIYYSQIVNDFQKGDIAEGYSVSREKKESFPLTVTSAQKNPTAFYLCASSQTNYRDEQFFGPGTRLTVL.

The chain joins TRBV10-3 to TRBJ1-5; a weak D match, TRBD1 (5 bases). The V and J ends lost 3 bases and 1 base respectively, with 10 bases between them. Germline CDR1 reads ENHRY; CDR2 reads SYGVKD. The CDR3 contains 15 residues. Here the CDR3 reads CAISDVGGSNQPQHF. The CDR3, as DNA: TGTGCCATCAGTGATGTGGGGGGGAGCAATCAGCCCCAGCATTTT.

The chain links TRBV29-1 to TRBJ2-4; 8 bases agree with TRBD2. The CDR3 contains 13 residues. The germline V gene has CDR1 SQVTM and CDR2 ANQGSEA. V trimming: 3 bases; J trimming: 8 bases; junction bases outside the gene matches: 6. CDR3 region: CSVEPGGRDIQYF. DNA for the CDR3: TGCAGCGTTGAGCCGGGGGGGCGGGACATTCAGTACTTC.

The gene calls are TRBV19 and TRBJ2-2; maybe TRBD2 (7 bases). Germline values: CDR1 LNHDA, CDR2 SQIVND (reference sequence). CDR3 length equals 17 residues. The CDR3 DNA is TGTGCTACTACGCGGTTGGCGGGGGCCGTGGGCACCGGGGAGCTGTTTTTT. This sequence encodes CATTRLAGAVGTGELFF.

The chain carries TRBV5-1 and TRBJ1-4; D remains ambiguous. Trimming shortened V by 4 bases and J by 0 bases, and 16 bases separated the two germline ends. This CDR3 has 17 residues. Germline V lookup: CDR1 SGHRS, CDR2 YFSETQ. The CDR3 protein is CASSVLGGSPTNEKLFF. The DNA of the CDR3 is TGCGCCAGCAGCGTGCTTGGAGGGTCCCCAACTAATGAAAAACTGTTTTTT.

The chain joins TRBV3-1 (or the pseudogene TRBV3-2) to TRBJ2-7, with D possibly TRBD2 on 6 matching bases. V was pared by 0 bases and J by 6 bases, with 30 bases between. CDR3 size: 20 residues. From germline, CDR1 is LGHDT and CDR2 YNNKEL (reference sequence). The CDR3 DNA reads TGTGCCAGCAGCCAAGATATGTGGCGGGACCCCAAGAACAGGCCCTCCGAGCAGTACGTC. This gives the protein CASSQDMWRDPKNRPSEQYV.

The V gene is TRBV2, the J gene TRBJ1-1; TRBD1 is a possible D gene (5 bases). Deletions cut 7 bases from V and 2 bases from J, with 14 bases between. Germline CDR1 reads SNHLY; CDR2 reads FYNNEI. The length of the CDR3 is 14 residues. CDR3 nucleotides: TGTGCCAGCACGCCAGGCCAGGGTAACACTGAAGCTTTCTTT. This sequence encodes CASTPGQGNTEAFF.

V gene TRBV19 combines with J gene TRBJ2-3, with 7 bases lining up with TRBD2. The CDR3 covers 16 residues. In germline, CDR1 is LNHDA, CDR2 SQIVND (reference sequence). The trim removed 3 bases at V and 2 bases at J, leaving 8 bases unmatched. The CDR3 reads CASSMFSGYITDTQYF. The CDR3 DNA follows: TGTGCCAGTAGTATGTTTAGCGGGTACATCACAGATACGCAGTATTTT. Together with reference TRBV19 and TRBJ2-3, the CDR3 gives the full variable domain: DGGITQSPKYLFRKEGQNVTLSCEQNLNHDAMYWYRQDPGQGLRLIYYSQIVNDFQKGDIAEGYSVSREKKESFPLTVTSAQKNPTAFYLCASSMFSGYITDTQYFGPGTRLTVL.

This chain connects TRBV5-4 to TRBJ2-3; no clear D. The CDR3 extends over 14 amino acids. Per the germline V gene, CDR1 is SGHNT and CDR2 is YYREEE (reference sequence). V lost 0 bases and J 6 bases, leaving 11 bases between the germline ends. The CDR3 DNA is TGTGCCAGCAGCTTGGCCATAACTTCGGATACGCAGTATTTT. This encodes CASSLAITSDTQYF.

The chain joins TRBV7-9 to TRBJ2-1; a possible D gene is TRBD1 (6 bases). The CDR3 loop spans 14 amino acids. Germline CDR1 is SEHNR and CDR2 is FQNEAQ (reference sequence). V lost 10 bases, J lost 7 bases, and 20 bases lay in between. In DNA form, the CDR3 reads TGTGCCAATCGAGTGACAGGCGGCGTAAATGAGCAGTTCTTC. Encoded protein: CANRVTGGVNEQFF.

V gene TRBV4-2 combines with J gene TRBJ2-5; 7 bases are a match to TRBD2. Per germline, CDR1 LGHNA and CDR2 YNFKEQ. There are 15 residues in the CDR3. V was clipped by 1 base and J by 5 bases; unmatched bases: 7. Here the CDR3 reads CASSQVGGGEETQYF. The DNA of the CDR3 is TGTGCCAGCAGCCAAGTCGGTGGGGGGGAGGAGACCCAGTACTTC.

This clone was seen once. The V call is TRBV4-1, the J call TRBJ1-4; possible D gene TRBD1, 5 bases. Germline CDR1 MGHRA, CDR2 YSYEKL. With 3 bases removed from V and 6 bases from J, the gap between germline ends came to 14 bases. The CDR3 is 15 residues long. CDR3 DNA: TGCGCCAGCAGCCAGCAAGGGCGGGGGGATGAAAAACTGTTTTTT. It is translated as CASSQQGRGDEKLFF.